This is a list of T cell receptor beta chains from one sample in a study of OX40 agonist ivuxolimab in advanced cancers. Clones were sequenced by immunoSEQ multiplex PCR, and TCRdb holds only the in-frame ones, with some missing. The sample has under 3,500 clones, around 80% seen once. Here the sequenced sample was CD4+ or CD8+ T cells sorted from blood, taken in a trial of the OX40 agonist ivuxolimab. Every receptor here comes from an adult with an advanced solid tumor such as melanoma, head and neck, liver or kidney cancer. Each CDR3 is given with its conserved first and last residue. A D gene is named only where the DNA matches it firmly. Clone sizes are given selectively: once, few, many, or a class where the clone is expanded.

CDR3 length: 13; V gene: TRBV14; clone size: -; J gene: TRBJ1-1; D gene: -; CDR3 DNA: TGTGCCAGCAGCCAAGGGGGCCGGACTGAAGCTTTCTTT; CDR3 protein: CASSQGGRTEAFF
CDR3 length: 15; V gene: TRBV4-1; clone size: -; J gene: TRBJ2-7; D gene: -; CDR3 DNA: TGCGCCAGCAGCCAACGGACCCTATCATCCTACGAGCAGTACTTC; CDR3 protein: CASSQRTLSSYEQYF
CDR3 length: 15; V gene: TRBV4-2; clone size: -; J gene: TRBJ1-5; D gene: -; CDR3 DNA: TGTGCCAGCAGCCAAGCGAAGGGAATCGATCAGCCCCAGCATTTT; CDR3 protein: CASSQAKGIDQPQHF
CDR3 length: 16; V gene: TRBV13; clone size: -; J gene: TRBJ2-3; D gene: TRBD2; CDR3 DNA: TGTGCCAGCAGCTTAGGAGGGACTAGCGGTCCCGATACGCAGTATTTT; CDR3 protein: CASSLGGTSGPDTQYF
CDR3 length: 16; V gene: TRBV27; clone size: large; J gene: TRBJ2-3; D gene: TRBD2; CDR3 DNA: TGTGCCAGCAGTTTTGAAACTAGCGGGCGCACAGATACGCAGTATTTT; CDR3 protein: CASSFETSGRTDTQYF
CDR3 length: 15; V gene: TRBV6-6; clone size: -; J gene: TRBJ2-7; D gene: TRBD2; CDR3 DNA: TGTGCCAGCAGTTACTCGGGACTAGCGATGTACGAGCAGTACTTC; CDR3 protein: CASSYSGLAMYEQYF
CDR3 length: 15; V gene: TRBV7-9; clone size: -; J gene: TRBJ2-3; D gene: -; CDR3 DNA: TGTGCCAGCACCACGACAGGAACCTACACAGATACGCAGTATTTT; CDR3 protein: CASTTTGTYTDTQYF
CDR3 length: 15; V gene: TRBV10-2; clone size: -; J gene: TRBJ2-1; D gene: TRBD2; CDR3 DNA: TGCGCCAGCAGTTTACTAGCGGGAGGCTACAATGAGCAGTTCTTC; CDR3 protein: CASSLLAGGYNEQFF
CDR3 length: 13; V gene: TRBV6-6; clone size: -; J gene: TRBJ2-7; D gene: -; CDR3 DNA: TGTGCCAGCACCCCCTATCTTCCCGACGAGCAGTACTTC; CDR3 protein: CASTPYLPDEQYF
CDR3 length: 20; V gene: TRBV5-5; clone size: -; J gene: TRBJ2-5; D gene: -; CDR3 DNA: TGTGCCAGCAGCTTGGTTACCCCCCCCCGTTTGGTAGCGGAGCAAGAGACCCAGTACTTC; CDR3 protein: CASSLVTPPRLVAEQETQYF
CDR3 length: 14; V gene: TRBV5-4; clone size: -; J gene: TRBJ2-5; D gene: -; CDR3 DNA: TGTGCCAGCAGCCCGACTAGGGGCCAAGAGACCCAGTACTTC; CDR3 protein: CASSPTRGQETQYF
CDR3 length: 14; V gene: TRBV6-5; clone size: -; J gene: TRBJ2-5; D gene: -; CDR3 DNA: TGTGCCAGCTCTGGAGGCAGGGAGGCAGAGACCCAGTACTTC; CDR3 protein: CASSGGREAETQYF
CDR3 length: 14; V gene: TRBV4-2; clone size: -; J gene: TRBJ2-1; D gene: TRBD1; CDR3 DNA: TGTGCCAGCAGCCCTCGGACAGGGTGGTATGAGCAGTTCTTC; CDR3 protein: CASSPRTGWYEQFF
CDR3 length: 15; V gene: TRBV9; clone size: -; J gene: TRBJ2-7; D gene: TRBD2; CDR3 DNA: TGTGCCAGCAGCGTAGACGTAGCGGGAGGCTACGAGCAGTACTTC; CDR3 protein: CASSVDVAGGYEQYF
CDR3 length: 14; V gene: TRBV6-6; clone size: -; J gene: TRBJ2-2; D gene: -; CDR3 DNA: TGTGCCAGCAGCTTAGAAAGGAACACCGGGGAGCTGTTTTTT; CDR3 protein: CASSLERNTGELFF
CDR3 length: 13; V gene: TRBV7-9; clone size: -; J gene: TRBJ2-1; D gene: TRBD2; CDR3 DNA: TGTGCCAGCAGCCCCGAACTAGCGACGGATCAGTTCTTC; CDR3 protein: CASSPELATDQFF
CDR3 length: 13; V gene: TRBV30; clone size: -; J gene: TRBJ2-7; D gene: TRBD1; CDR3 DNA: TGTGCCTCGGAAGGGACAGGGGGCAGCGAGCAGTACTTC; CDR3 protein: CASEGTGGSEQYF